This T cell receptor (beta chain) is from a study of beta chain features in type 1 diabetes. For the study at large: Examination spanned around 100,000,000 sorted cells from all samples.

Overall study findings and caveats: Within each of all four CD4+ subsets, Type 1 diabetes patients had TCRB CDR3s that were moderately but significantly shorter.

The V end was cut by 1 base, the J end by 0 bases, with 6 bases between. Germline V gives CDR1 SQVTM, CDR2 ANQGSEA. The length of the CDR3 is 13 residues. Sort purity for all populations was recorded as exceeding 98%. This clone has more than one count but fewer than ten. Its antigen is currently unknown. Other DNA sequences in this sample translate to the same CDR3. Expressed TCRB transcripts were sequenced, since all the RNA that had been isolated was reverse transcribed. Assay: immunoSEQ multiplex PCR; the TCRdb copy retains only in-frame clones and omits some. The sample carries roughly 220,000 clones, 16% recorded once.

The V gene is TRBV29-1, the J gene TRBJ1-1; D is unresolved. The receptor was isolated from a man under 40 with type 1 diabetes. Source material: naive CD4+ T cells from blood. As DNA, the CDR3 is TGCAGCGTTGAAGGACGAATGAACACTGAAGCTTTCTTT. Its translation: CSVEGRMNTEAFF.